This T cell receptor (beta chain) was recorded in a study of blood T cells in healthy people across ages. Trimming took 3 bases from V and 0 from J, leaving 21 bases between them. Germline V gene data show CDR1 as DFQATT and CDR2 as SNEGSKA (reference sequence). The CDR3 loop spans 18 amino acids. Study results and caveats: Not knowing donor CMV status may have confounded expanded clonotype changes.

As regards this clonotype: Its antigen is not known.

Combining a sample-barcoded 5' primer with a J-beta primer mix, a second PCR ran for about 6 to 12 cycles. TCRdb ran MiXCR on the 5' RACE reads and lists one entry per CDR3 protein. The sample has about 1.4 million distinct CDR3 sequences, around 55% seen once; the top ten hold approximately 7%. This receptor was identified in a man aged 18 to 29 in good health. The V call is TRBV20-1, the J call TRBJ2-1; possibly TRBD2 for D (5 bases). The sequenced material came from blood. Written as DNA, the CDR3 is TGCAGTGCTAGGCCGCTACGGGGAAACCCGAGCTCCTACAATGAGCAGTTCTTC. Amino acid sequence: CSARPLRGNPSSYNEQFF.